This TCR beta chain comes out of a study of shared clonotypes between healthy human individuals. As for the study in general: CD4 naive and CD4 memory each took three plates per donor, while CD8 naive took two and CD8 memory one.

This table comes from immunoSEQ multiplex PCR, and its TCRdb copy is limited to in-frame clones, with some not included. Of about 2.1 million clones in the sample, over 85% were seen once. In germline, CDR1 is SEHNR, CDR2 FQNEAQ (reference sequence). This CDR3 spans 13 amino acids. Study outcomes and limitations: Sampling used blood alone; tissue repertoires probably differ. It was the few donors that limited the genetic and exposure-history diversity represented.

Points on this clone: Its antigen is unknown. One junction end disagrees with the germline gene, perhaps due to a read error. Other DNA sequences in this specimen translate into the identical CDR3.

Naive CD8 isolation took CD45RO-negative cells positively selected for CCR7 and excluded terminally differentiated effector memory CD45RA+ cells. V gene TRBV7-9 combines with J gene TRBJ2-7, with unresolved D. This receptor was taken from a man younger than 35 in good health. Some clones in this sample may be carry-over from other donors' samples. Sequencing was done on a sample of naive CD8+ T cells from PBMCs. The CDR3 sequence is CASSGTLSYEQYF. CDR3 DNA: TGCGCCAGCAGTGGAACCCTCTCATACGAGCAGTACTTC.